The 32 T cell receptor beta chains listed next were all sequenced from one sample in a study of blood T cell repertoires in COVID-19. Profiled with immunoSEQ multiplex PCR; TCRdb holds only in-frame clones, not every one. The table records hundreds of thousands of clones, 80% to 90% of them present only once. The sample consisted of peripheral blood. These receptors were collected from a woman in her fifties or sixties with COVID-19, enrolled during active disease.

The DNA of the CDR3 is TGTGCTAGTGGTTTGGTACGGCCAGGGGGGACCGGGGAGCTGTTTTTT. This translates into CASGLVRPGGTGELFF. The V gene is TRBV12-5, the J gene TRBJ2-2; D might be TRBD1 (7 bases). Trimming stripped 0 bases from V and 5 bases from J, with 13 bases between. The CDR3 consists of 16 residues. Germline CDR1 reads LGHNT; CDR2 reads FRNRAP.

This chain joins TRBV25-1 and TRBJ2-6; 7 bases fit TRBD1. The germline V gene has CDR1 MGHDK and CDR2 SYGVNS. Trimming cost V 6 bases and J 5 bases; bases outside gene matches: 13. CDR3 size: 17 residues. CDR3 bases: TGTGCCAGCAGCGGGACAGACCTCGACTTTTGGGCCAACGTCCTGACTTTC. This translates into CASSGTDLDFWANVLTF.

This chain connects TRBV6-2 or TRBV6-3 to TRBJ1-6; D may be TRBD1 (5 bases). This CDR3 spans 15 amino acids. Trimming took off 6 bases at V and 7 bases at J, with 16 bases between the two ends. CDR1 and CDR2 (germline): MNHEY, SVGEGT. CDR3 sequence reads: CASSLLDSANSPLHF. The CDR3 DNA reads TGTGCCAGCAGCCTCCTCGACAGCGCGAATTCACCCCTCCACTTT.

The chain carries TRBV30 and TRBJ1-2, with D perhaps TRBD1 (6 bases). CDR1 is GTSNPN, CDR2 SVGIG, per germline (reference sequence). The ends were cut back, 4 bases at V and 1 base at J, with 13 bases in the middle. This CDR3 is built from 14 residues. CDR3 residues: CAWKRTAINYGYTF. CDR3 nucleotides: TGTGCCTGGAAACGGACAGCTATTAACTATGGCTACACCTTC.

This rearrangement joins TRBV5-4 to TRBJ1-6, with 8 bases lining up with TRBD1. V lost 1 base and J lost 8; bases outside the gene matches: 2. This CDR3 has 14 amino acids. Looked up from germline, CDR1 is SGHNT and CDR2 is YYREEE (reference sequence). DNA of the CDR3: TGTGCCAGCAGCTTGAACAGGGGGGATTCACCCCTCCACTTT. It encodes CASSLNRGDSPLHF.

The chain carries TRBV7-2 and TRBJ2-7; 7 nucleotides line up with TRBD2. V was pared by 0 bases and J by 2 bases, with 7 bases of the junction left unmatched. Germline V gives CDR1 SGHTA, CDR2 FQGNSA. This CDR3 has 16 amino acids. The CDR3 sequence: CASSLAPGGGTYEQYF. CDR3 in DNA: TGTGCCAGCAGCTTAGCGCCGGGGGGAGGCACCTACGAGCAGTACTTC.

The V gene is TRBV29-1, the J gene TRBJ2-7, with 9 bases aligning to TRBD1. There are 16 residues in the CDR3. Looked up from germline, CDR1 is SQVTM and CDR2 is ANQGSEA. Trimming cost V 6 bases and J 2 bases; bases outside gene matches: 14. The CDR3 sequence: CSVPTPSGQGAYEQYF. Here the CDR3 DNA reads TGCAGCGTCCCTACTCCATCGGGACAGGGCGCCTACGAGCAGTACTTC.

A note on this clone: The sample carries other DNA sequences with the same CDR3. The chain carries TRBV10-3 and TRBJ2-1; D ambiguous. Trimming left V 0 bases short and J 3 bases short, with 6 bases between. From germline, CDR1 is ENHRY and CDR2 SYGVKD. The CDR3 covers 14 residues. This chain's CDR3 is CAISESGSYNEQFF. The CDR3 DNA reads as TGTGCCATCAGTGAGTCGGGCAGCTACAATGAGCAGTTCTTC.

This sequence joins TRBV5-6 and TRBJ1-6; D is possibly TRBD1 (6 bases). Germline loops: CDR1 SGHDT, CDR2 YYEEEE. CDR3 length: 14 residues. The V end lost 2 bases, the J end lost 7 bases, and 10 bases lay between the germline ends. CDR3 residues: CASSFGQFNSPLHF. The CDR3 DNA sequence: TGTGCCAGCAGCTTCGGACAGTTCAATTCACCCCTCCACTTT.

V is TRBV29-1 and J is TRBJ2-1; a weak D match, TRBD2 (6 bases). CDR3 length equals 12 residues. Germline V gene sequence: CDR1 SQVTM, CDR2 ANQGSEA. The ends were cut back, 4 bases at V and 6 bases at J, with 10 bases in the middle. CDR3 DNA: TGCAGCGTTGTTTCTAGCGCCAATGAGCAGTTCTTC. Protein product: CSVVSSANEQFF.

The gene calls are TRBV6-5 and TRBJ1-2, with D unclear. Trimming removed 7 bases from V and 3 bases from J, with 12 bases in between. CDR1 and CDR2 (germline): MNHEY, SVGAGI. The CDR3 runs to 13 residues. CDR3 loop: CASKHPPDYGYTF. For the CDR3, the DNA is TGTGCCAGCAAGCACCCCCCGGACTATGGCTACACCTTC.

The chain carries TRBV9 and TRBJ2-1; 7 nucleotides align to TRBD2. Germline lookup yields CDR1 SGDLS and CDR2 YYNGEE. This CDR3 has 16 amino acids. Trimming at V came to 0 bases and at J to 5 bases, leaving 8 bases not matched to a gene. DNA of the CDR3: TGTGCCAGCAGCGTAGGGGCTAGCGGCCCAAACAATGAGCAGTTCTTC. Protein sequence: CASSVGASGPNNEQFF.

The J gene is TRBJ2-1, the V gene TRBV10-3; 9 nucleotides line up with TRBD1. The V gene end was trimmed by 5 bases and the J gene end by 0 bases; junction bases not matched to a gene: 5. Germline CDR1 ENHRY, CDR2 SYGVKD. This CDR3 is 16 amino acids long. CDR3 nucleotide sequence: TGTGCCATCAGTTTGACAGGGGGGAGCTCCTACAATGAGCAGTTCTTC. This sequence encodes CAISLTGGSSYNEQFF.

The V gene is TRBV7-2, the J gene TRBJ2-7, with 11 positions matching TRBD2. CDR1 and CDR2 (germline): SGHTA, FQGNSA. This CDR3 comprises 15 residues. The ends lost 5 bases at V and 2 bases at J; junction bases unmatched: 5. The CDR3 reads CASSRGLADTYEQYF. The CDR3 DNA reads as TGTGCCAGCAGCCGGGGACTAGCGGACACCTACGAGCAGTACTTC.

CDR3 sequence (DNA): TGTGCCAGCAGGGACGGGGTCCACTATGGCTACACCTTC. Translation gives CASRDGVHYGYTF. The chain combines TRBV25-1 with TRBJ1-2; D uncertain. V lost 6 bases and J 3 bases, leaving 11 bases between the germline ends. CDR3 size: 13 residues. From germline, CDR1 is MGHDK and CDR2 SYGVNS.

The gene calls are TRBV27 and TRBJ2-5, with 10 bases that match TRBD2. Germline CDR1 is MNHEY and CDR2 is SMNVEV (reference sequence). Trimming cost V 3 bases and J 4 bases; bases outside gene matches: 5. The CDR3 sequence is 15 residues long. CDR3 residues: CASSLVAGGGETQYF. The CDR3 nucleotides are TGTGCCAGCAGTTTGGTAGCGGGAGGAGGAGAGACCCAGTACTTC.

The V and J genes are TRBV6-5 and TRBJ2-7, with 9 bases fitting TRBD1. There are 15 residues in the CDR3. Germline lookup yields CDR1 MNHEY and CDR2 SVGAGI. V trimming: 0 bases; J trimming: 2 bases; junction bases outside the gene matches: 2. The CDR3 DNA is TGTGCCAGCAGTTACTCCGGGACAGGGACCTACGAGCAGTACTTC. This encodes CASSYSGTGTYEQYF.

The chain carries TRBV5-4 and TRBJ1-2; tentatively, D is TRBD1 (6 bases). The V and J ends lost 4 bases and 6 bases respectively, with 19 bases between them. The CDR3 totals 15 residues. CDR1 and CDR2 from the germline V gene are SGHNT and YYREEE (reference sequence). The CDR3 spells CASSPRGAGLNGYTF. CDR3 sequence (DNA): TGTGCCAGCAGCCCCCGGGGGGCAGGGCTAAATGGCTACACCTTC.

The rearrangement uses TRBV7-9 and TRBJ1-1; no clear D gene. The CDR3 length is 13 residues. Germline CDR1 SEHNR, CDR2 FQNEAQ (reference sequence). Trimming pared 1 base from V and 2 bases from J, leaving 5 bases between. The CDR3 here is CASSLESNTEAFF. The CDR3 nucleotides read TGTGCCAGCAGCTTAGAGAGCAACACTGAAGCTTTCTTT.

The chain links TRBV6-1 to TRBJ2-3, with D perhaps matching TRBD2 (6 bases). CDR1 is MNHNS, CDR2 SASEGT, per germline. The CDR3 contains 16 residues. The V gene lost 4 bases and the J gene lost 3 bases, with 17 bases spanning the gap. CDR3 coding DNA: TGTGCCAGCAGTGGGGTTCGGGGGTCCGGGACAGATACGCAGTATTTT. This sequence encodes CASSGVRGSGTDTQYF.

The gene calls are TRBV7-2 and TRBJ2-3; a possible D gene is TRBD2 (5 bases). CDR1 and CDR2 from the germline V gene are SGHTA and FQGNSA. V was cut by 2 bases and J by 3 bases, with 15 bases left in between. There are 16 residues in the CDR3. The CDR3 spells CASSLIGMGSTDTQYF. The CDR3 nucleotides read TGTGCCAGCAGCTTAATCGGTATGGGGAGTACAGATACGCAGTATTTT.

This chain uses TRBV2 with TRBJ1-1; D uncertain. V lost 4 bases and J lost 5, with 5 bases in between. The CDR3 loop spans 11 amino acids. CDR1 is SNHLY and CDR2 is FYNNEI in the germline V gene. The CDR3 sequence is CASSALTEAFF. The CDR3 DNA reads as TGTGCCAGCAGTGCCTTGACTGAAGCTTTCTTT.

The rearrangement links TRBV13 to TRBJ2-7, with 7 bases fitting TRBD2. The CDR3 extends over 14 amino acids. CDR1 is PRHDT, CDR2 FYEKMQ, per germline (reference sequence). V trimming: 0 bases; J trimming: 1 base; junction bases outside the gene matches: 0. The CDR3 loop reads CASSLGGGSYEQYF. CDR3 bases: TGTGCCAGCAGCTTAGGGGGAGGGTCCTACGAGCAGTACTTC.

The chain employs TRBV29-1 and TRBJ2-5; 7 bases line up with TRBD1. Germline V gene data show CDR1 as SQVTM and CDR2 as ANQGSEA. V lost 7 bases to trimming and J lost 1 base; unmatched junction nucleotides: 9. There are 14 residues in the CDR3. The CDR3 loop is CSGTGTASQETQYF. The CDR3 bases are TGCAGCGGAACCGGGACAGCCAGCCAAGAGACCCAGTACTTC.

The genes are TRBV7-9 and TRBJ1-2, with 7 bases aligning to TRBD1. Trimming took 1 base from V and 5 from J; bases not matched to a gene: 4. Germline CDR1 and CDR2: SEHNR and FQNEAQ (reference sequence). CDR3 length: 14 residues. Here the CDR3 reads CASSLENRGYGYTF. CDR3 DNA sequence: TGTGCCAGCAGCTTAGAAAACAGGGGTTATGGCTACACCTTC.

This chain links TRBV18 with TRBJ1-5, with D maybe TRBD1 (5 bases). The CDR3 runs to 15 residues. Per germline, CDR1 KGHSH and CDR2 LQKENI. V dropped 3 bases and J dropped 13 bases, with 22 bases sitting between them. The DNA for the CDR3 is TGTGCCAGCTCACCCCTGGGGCGGCCAACCCCTATACAGCATTTT. As protein: CASSPLGRPTPIQHF.

The rearrangement links TRBV19 to TRBJ2-5, with 8 nucleotides matching TRBD1. The CDR3 contains 14 residues. Germline lookup yields CDR1 LNHDA and CDR2 SQIVND (reference sequence). Losses at the gene ends were 4 bases for V and 5 bases for J; bases not matched to a gene: 6. In nucleotides, the CDR3 is TGTGCCAGTAGTACCCAGGGGGCGTTGGAGACCCAGTACTTC. It is translated as CASSTQGALETQYF.

The gene calls are TRBV19 and TRBJ1-2; D gene unclear. CDR1 and CDR2 from the germline V gene are LNHDA and SQIVND (reference sequence). With 7 bases removed from V and 0 bases from J, the gap between germline ends came to 12 bases. The CDR3 has 14 amino acids. The chain's CDR3 is CASTGSETNYGYTF. The CDR3, as DNA: TGTGCCAGTACAGGCTCCGAAACTAACTATGGCTACACCTTC.

This chain uses TRBV10-3 with TRBJ1-1; TRBD1 matches 7 bases. Looked up from germline, CDR1 is ENHRY and CDR2 is SYGVKD. The V and J ends lost 6 bases and 5 bases, in that order; junction bases with no gene match: 3. The CDR3 sequence is 12 residues long. CDR3 sequence reads: CAISSGGTEAFF. CDR3 coding DNA: TGTGCCATCAGCTCAGGGGGAACTGAAGCTTTCTTT.

Note on this clone: One junction end disagrees with the germline gene, perhaps due to a read error. The V call is TRBV7-7, the J call TRBJ2-1; possible D gene TRBD2, 5 bases. The CDR3 has 16 amino acids. Germline CDR1 SSHAT, CDR2 FNYEAQ (reference sequence). CDR3 sequence reads: CASSPTRAGSYNEQFF. CDR3 coding DNA: TGTGCTAGCAGCCCTACGAGGGCCGGGTCCTACAATGAGCAGTTCTTC.

The rearrangement joins TRBV7-8 to TRBJ2-7; 12 bases are shared with TRBD2. Germline loops: CDR1 SGHVS, CDR2 FQNEAQ. Trimming took 1 base from V and 5 from J; bases not matched to a gene: 6. The CDR3 is 16 amino acids. The DNA for the CDR3 is TGTGCCAGCAGCTTAGTACTAGCGGGAGGCCGGAACGAGCAGTACTTC. It yields the protein CASSLVLAGGRNEQYF.

This chain connects TRBV9 to TRBJ1-1; D unclear. The CDR3 runs to 14 residues. The ends were cut back, 3 bases at V and 1 base at J, with 10 bases in the middle. CDR1 SGDLS and CDR2 YYNGEE come from the germline V gene. The CDR3 DNA sequence: TGTGCCAGCAGCGGGCGGCGGAAGAACACTGAAGCTTTCTTT. It codes for CASSGRRKNTEAFF.